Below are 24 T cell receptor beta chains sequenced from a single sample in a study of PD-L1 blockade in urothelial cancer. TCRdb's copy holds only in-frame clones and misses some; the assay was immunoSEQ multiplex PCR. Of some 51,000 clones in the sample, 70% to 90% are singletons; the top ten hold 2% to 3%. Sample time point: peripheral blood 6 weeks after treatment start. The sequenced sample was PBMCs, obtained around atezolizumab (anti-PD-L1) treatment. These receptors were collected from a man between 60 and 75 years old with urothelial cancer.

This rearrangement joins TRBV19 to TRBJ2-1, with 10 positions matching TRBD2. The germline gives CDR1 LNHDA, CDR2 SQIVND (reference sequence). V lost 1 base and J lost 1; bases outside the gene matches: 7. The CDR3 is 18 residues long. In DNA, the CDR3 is TGTGCCAGTAGTATAGGAGGCAGGACTAGCGGATCCTACAATGAGCAGTTCTTC. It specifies CASSIGGRTSGSYNEQFF.

CDR3 in DNA: TGTGCCAGTATAGACGGACAGGTGAACAATGAGCAGTTCTTC. As protein: CASIDGQVNNEQFF. V gene TRBV19 combines with J gene TRBJ2-1, with 7 bases that match TRBD1. Germline-derived CDR1 and CDR2 are LNHDA and SQIVND (reference sequence). Trimming at V came to 7 bases and at J to 5 bases, leaving 8 bases not matched to a gene. This CDR3 has 14 residues.

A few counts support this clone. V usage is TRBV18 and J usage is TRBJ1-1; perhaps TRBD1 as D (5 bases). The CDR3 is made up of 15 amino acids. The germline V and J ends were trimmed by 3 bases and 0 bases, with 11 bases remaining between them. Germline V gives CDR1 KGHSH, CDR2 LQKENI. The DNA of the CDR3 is TGTGCCAGCTCACCTGACAGACTTATGAACACTGAAGCTTTCTTT. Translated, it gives CASSPDRLMNTEAFF. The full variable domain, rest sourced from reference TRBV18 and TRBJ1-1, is NAGVMQNPRHLVRRRGQEARLRCSPMKGHSHVYWYRQLPEEGLKFMVYLQKENIIDESGMPKERFSAEFPKEGPSILRIQQVVRGDSAAYFCASSPDRLMNTEAFFGQGTRLTVV.

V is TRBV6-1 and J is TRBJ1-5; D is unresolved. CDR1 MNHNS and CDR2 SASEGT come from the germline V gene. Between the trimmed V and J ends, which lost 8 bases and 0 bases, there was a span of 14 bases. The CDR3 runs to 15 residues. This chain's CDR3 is CASGGPRVSNQPQHF. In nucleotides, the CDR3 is TGTGCCAGCGGCGGGCCGCGGGTTAGCAATCAGCCCCAGCATTTT.

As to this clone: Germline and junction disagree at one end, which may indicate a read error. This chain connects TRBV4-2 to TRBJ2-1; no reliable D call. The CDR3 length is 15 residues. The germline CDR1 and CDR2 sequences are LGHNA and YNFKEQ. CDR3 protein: CASSQDLIVYSEQFF. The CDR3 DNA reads TGTGCCAGCAGCCAAGATTTGATAGTCTACAGTGAGCAGTTCTTC.

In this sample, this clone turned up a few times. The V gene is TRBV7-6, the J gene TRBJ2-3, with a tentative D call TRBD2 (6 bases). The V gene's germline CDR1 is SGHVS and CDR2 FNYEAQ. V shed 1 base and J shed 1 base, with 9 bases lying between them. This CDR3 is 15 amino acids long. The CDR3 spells CASSLGPSGTDTQYF. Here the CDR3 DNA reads TGTGCCAGCAGCTTAGGACCTAGCGGCACAGATACGCAGTATTTT.

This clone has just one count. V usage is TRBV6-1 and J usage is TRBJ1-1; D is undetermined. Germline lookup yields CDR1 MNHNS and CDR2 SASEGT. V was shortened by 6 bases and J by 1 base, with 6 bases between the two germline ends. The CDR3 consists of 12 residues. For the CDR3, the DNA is TGTGCCAGCAGCAGACAGAACACTGAAGCTTTCTTT. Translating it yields CASSRQNTEAFF.

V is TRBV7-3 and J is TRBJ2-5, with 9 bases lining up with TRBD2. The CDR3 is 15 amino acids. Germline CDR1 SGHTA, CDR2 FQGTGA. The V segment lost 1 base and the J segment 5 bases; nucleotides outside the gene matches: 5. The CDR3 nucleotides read TGTGCCAGCAGCTTAAACGCGGGGGGGGGTGAGACCCAGTACTTC. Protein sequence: CASSLNAGGGETQYF.

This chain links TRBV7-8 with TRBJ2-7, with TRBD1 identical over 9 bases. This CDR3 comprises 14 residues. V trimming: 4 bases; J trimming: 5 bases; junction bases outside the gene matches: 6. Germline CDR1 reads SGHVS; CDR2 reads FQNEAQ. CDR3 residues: CASSSGWDRDEQYF. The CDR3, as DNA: TGTGCCAGCAGCTCCGGCTGGGACAGGGACGAGCAGTACTTC.

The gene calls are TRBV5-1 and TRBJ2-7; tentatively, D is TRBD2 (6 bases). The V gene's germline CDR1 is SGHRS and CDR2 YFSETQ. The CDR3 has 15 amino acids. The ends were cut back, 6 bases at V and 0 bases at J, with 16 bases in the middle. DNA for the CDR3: TGCGCCAGCACCGGTGGGGGGACTGCCTCCTACGAGCAGTACTTC. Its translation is CASTGGGTASYEQYF.

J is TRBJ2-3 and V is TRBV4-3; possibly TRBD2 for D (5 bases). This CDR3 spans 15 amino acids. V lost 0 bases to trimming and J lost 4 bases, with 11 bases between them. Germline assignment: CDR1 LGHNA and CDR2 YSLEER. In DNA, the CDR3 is TGCGCCAGCAGCCAAGAAGGGAGTAGATCAGATACGCAGTATTTT. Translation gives CASSQEGSRSDTQYF.

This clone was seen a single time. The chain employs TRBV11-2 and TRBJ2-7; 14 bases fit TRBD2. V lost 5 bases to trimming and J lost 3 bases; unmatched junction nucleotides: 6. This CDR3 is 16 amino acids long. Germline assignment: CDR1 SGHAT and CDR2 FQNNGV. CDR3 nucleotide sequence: TGTGCCAGCAGCGCCCGACTAGCGGGAGGGCTCTACGAGCAGTACTTC. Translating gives CASSARLAGGLYEQYF.

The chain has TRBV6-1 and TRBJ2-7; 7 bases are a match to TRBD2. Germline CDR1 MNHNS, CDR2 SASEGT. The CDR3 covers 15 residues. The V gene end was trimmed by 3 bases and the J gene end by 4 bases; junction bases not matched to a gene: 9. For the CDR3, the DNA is TGTGCCAGCAGTGATGGTCGCGGGAGATGGTACGAGCAGTACTTC. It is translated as CASSDGRGRWYEQYF.

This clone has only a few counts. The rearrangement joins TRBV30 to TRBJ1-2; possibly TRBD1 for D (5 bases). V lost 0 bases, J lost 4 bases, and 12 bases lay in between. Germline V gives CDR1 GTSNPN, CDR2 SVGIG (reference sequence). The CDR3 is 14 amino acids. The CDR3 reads CAWSVQAALYGYTF. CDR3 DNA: TGTGCCTGGAGTGTACAGGCAGCCCTCTATGGCTACACCTTC.

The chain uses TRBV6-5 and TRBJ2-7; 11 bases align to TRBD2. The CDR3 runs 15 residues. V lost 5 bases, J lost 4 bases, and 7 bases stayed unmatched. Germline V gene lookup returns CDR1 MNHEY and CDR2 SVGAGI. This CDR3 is CASSNVLAGVYEQYF. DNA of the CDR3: TGTGCCAGCAGTAACGTACTAGCGGGAGTTTACGAGCAGTACTTC.

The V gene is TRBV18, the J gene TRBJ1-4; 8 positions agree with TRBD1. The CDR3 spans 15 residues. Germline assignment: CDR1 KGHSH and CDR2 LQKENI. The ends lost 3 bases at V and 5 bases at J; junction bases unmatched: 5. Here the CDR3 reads CASSPVGQANEKLFF. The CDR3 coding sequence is TGTGCCAGCTCACCGGTGGGACAGGCGAATGAAAAACTGTTTTTT.

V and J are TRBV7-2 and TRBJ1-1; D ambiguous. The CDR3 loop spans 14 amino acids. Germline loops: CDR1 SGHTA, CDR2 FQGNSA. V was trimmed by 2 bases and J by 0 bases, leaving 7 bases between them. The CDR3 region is CASSLLQMNTEAFF. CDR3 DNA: TGTGCCAGCAGCTTACTGCAGATGAACACTGAAGCTTTCTTT.

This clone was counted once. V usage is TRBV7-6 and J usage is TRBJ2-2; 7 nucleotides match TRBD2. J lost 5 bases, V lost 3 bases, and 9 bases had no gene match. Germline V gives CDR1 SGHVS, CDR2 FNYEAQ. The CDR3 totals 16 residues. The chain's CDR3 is CASSLARLADTGELFF. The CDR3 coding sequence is TGTGCCAGCAGCTTGGCGCGGCTAGCGGATACCGGGGAGCTGTTTTTT.

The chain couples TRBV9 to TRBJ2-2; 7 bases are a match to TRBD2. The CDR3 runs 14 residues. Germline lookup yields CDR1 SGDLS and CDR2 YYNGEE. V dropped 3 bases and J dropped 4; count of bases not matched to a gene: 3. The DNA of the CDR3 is TGTGCCAGCAGCGAGGGGAGGGGCACCGGGGAGCTGTTTTTT. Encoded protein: CASSEGRGTGELFF.

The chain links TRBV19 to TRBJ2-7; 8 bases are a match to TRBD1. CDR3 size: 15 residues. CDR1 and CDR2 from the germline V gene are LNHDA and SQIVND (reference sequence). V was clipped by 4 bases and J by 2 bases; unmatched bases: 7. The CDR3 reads CASSTGTGPTYEQYF. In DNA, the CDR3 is TGTGCCAGTAGTACCGGGACAGGACCTACCTACGAGCAGTACTTC.

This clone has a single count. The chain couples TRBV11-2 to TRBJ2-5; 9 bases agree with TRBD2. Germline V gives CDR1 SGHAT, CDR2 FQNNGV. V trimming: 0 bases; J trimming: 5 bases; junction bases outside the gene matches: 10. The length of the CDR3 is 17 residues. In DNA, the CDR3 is TGTGCCAGCAGCTTAGATCACCAGCGGGGGGCCCTGGAGACCCAGTACTTC. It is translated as CASSLDHQRGALETQYF.

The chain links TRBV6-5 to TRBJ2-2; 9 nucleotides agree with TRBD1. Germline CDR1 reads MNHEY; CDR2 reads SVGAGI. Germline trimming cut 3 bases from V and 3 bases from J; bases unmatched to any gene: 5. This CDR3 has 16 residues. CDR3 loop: CASSYGQGRDTGELFF. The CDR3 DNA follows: TGTGCCAGCAGTTATGGACAGGGGCGTGACACCGGGGAGCTGTTTTTT.

The CDR3 here is CASRPTGTSGNNEQFF. The CDR3 DNA reads TGTGCCAGTAGACCCACCGGGACTAGCGGGAACAATGAGCAGTTCTTC. This chain links TRBV19 with TRBJ2-1; 13 bases fit TRBD2. The CDR3 is made up of 16 amino acids. J was trimmed by 5 bases and V by 6 bases; bases with no gene match: 7. The germline gives CDR1 LNHDA, CDR2 SQIVND (reference sequence). The variable domain in full, completed from reference TRBV19 and TRBJ2-1, reads DGGITQSPKYLFRKEGQNVTLSCEQNLNHDAMYWYRQDPGQGLRLIYYSQIVNDFQKGDIAEGYSVSREKKESFPLTVTSAQKNPTAFYLCASRPTGTSGNNEQFFGPGTRLTVL.

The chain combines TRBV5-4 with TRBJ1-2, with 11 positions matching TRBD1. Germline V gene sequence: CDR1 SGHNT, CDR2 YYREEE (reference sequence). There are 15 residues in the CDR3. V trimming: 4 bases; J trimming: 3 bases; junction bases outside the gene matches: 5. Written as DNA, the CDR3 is TGTGCCAGCAGCCCAAGGACAGGGGGCGACTATGGCTACACCTTC. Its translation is CASSPRTGGDYGYTF.